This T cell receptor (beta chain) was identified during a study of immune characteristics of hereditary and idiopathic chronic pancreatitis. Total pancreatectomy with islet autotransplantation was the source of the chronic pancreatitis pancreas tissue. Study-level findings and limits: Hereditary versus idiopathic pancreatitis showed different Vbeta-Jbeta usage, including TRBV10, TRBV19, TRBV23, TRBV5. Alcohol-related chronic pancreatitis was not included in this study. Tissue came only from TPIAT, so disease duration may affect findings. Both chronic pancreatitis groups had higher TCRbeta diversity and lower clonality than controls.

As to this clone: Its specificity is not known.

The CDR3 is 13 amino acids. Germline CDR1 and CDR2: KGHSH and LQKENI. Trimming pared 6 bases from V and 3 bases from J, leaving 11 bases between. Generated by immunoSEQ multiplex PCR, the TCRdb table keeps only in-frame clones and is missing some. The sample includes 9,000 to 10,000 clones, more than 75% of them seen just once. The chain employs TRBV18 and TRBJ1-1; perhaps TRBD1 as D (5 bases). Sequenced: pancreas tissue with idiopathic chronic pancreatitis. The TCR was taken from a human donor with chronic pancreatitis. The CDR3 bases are TGTGCCAGCTCCAGAGGGGTTGACACTGAAGCTTTCTTT. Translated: CASSRGVDTEAFF.